These 21 T cell receptor beta chains were all obtained from the same sample, sequenced in a study of breast tumors, draining lymph nodes, adjacent tissues. The lymph nodes were axillary draining lymph nodes from breast cancer patients. TCRdb fed the multiplex PCR reads into MiXCR, producing one record per CDR3 protein. The sample records some 120,000 distinct CDR3 sequences, over 20% being singletons. Material: axillary lymph node tissue. The origin of the receptors is a female donor with breast cancer. Some clones in this sample may be carry-over from other donors' samples.

In this sample, this clonotype turned up a few times. The chain links TRBV11-2 to TRBJ1-3; 7 nucleotides match TRBD1. The germline gives CDR1 SGHAT, CDR2 FQNNGV. This CDR3 has 16 residues. J gave up 9 bases and V 2 bases, and 13 bases lay outside the gene matches. In DNA form, the CDR3 reads TGTGCCAGCAGCTTATCTGGACAGGTCATCGGCGGCACCATATATTTT. Translation: CASSLSGQVIGGTIYF.

The sample holds a few counts of this clonotype. The chain has TRBV27 and TRBJ2-3; 9 nucleotides line up with TRBD1. V shed 0 bases and J 1 base; nucleotides not matched to a gene: 8. Germline V gives CDR1 MNHEY, CDR2 SMNVEV (reference sequence). This CDR3 contains 18 residues. In nucleotides, the CDR3 is TGTGCCAGCAGTTTATCGCTCGGGACAGGGCCTGGCACAGATACGCAGTATTTT. Its translation: CASSLSLGTGPGTDTQYF.

Of note for this clonotype: A much more abundant neighbour one base away suggests this may be a read error. The chain joins TRBV29-1 to TRBJ2-7; D assignment may be TRBD1 or TRBD2 (6 bases each). The CDR3 totals 13 residues. CDR1 is SQVTM, CDR2 ANQGSEA, per germline. The CDR3 bases are TGCAGTGGCCGGGGGCAGAGTGCCTACGAGCAGTACTTC. Translating it yields CSGRGQSAYEQYF.

In this sample, this clonotype turned up a few times. CDR3 region: CASRHGRGRNGYTF. As DNA, the CDR3 is TGTGCCAGCAGGCACGGCAGGGGTAGGAATGGCTACACCTTC. The chain links TRBV28 to TRBJ1-2; tentatively, D is TRBD1 (6 bases). The CDR3 length is 14 residues. Germline CDR1 is MDHEN and CDR2 is SYDVKM. Trimming removed 6 bases from V and 6 bases from J, with 17 bases in between.

This clonotype was counted ten times or more. The chain uses TRBV19 and TRBJ2-2, with TRBD2 identical over 7 bases. Germline CDR1 is LNHDA and CDR2 is SQIVND (reference sequence). This CDR3 is 17 amino acids long. With 9 bases clipped from V and 5 bases from J, the junction kept 18 bases outside the gene matches. In DNA form, the CDR3 reads TGTGCCAGGTCCGTTGATGGGGAGGGAAGGTGTACCGGGGAGCTGTTTTTT. It codes for CARSVDGEGRCTGELFF.

This clonotype was recorded many times. This rearrangement joins TRBV6-1 to TRBJ2-7; 10 bases are shared with TRBD1. The CDR3 totals 15 residues. V gave up 5 bases and J gave up 4 bases; unmatched junction bases: 8. Germline V gene sequence: CDR1 MNHNS, CDR2 SASEGT. CDR3 in DNA: TGTGCCAGCAGTATAACCGGGACAGGGGATTACGAGCAGTACTTC. This codes for CASSITGTGDYEQYF.

This clonotype showed up just once. A read error is possible here, since a much larger clone lies one base away. The chain links TRBV6-1 to TRBJ2-1; 8 bases map to TRBD2. Looked up from germline, CDR1 is MNHNS and CDR2 is SASEGT. The CDR3 extends over 16 amino acids. CDR3 in DNA: TGTGCCAGCAGTGAAATCCGACTAGCGCGAAACAATGAGCAGCTCTTC. Translated: CASSEIRLARNNEQLF.

This clonotype came up many times. The chain combines TRBV19 with TRBJ2-2; D is possibly TRBD1 or TRBD2 (5 bases each). The germline gives CDR1 LNHDA, CDR2 SQIVND (reference sequence). Trimming cost V 4 bases and J 9 bases, with 15 bases left between them. The CDR3 length is 14 residues. The CDR3 loop is CASSRGPAARELFF. DNA of the CDR3: TGTGCCAGTAGTAGGGGACCCGCGGCGAGGGAGCTGTTTTTT.

Remarks on this clonotype: This could be a read error, since a much larger clone is one nucleotide away. The CDR3 here is CASSHSWGPGASEKLFF. The CDR3 DNA is TGTGCCAGCAGCCATTCCTGGGGGCCCGGGGCTAGTGAAAAACTGTTTTTT. V gene TRBV11-2 combines with J gene TRBJ1-4, with D tentatively TRBD1 (6 bases). This CDR3 is built from 17 residues. CDR1 SGHAT and CDR2 FQNNGV come from the germline V gene. The ends were cut back, 5 bases at V and 7 bases at J, with 23 bases in the middle. Using reference TRBV11-2 and TRBJ1-4 for the parts outside the CDR3, the full variable domain is EAGVAQSPRYKIIEKRQSVAFWCNPISGHATLYWYQQILGQGPKLLIQFQNNGVVDDSQLPKDRFSAERLKGVDSTLKIQPAKLEDSAVYLCASSHSWGPGASEKLFFGSGTQLSVL.

The chain carries TRBV20-1 and TRBJ2-7; D gene ambiguous. The CDR3 covers 17 residues. Germline loops: CDR1 DFQATT, CDR2 SNEGSKA (reference sequence). The ends were cut back, 2 bases at V and 4 bases at J, with 24 bases in the middle. The DNA of the CDR3 is TGCAGTGCTAGATATCAGCCCCCAGCCCACCTCGGGTACGAGCAGTACTTC. Protein sequence: CSARYQPPAHLGYEQYF.

This clonotype has a count of ten or more. The chain joins TRBV4-2 to TRBJ1-2; a weak D match, TRBD1 (5 bases). With 0 bases removed from V and 8 bases from J, the gap between germline ends came to 10 bases. The CDR3 contains 13 residues. Germline V gene lookup returns CDR1 LGHNA and CDR2 YNFKEQ. The CDR3 DNA reads TGTGCCAGCAGCCAAGACAGGGTGGGAGGCTACACCTTC. Amino acids: CASSQDRVGGYTF.

There are many counts of this clonotype. V gene TRBV7-3 combines with J gene TRBJ1-4; possible D gene TRBD1, 6 bases. Trimming took off 0 bases at V and 7 bases at J, with 6 bases between the two ends. This CDR3 has 13 residues. Germline CDR1 SGHTA, CDR2 FQGTGA. The CDR3 reads CASSLTQGEKLFF. As DNA, the CDR3 is TGTGCCAGCAGCTTAACACAGGGTGAAAAACTGTTTTTT. Complete variable domain (other parts from reference TRBV7-3 and TRBJ1-4): GAGVSQTPSNKVTEKGKYVELRCDPISGHTALYWYRQSLGQGPEFLIYFQGTGAADDSGLPNDRFFAVRPEGSVSTLKIQRTERGDSAVYLCASSLTQGEKLFFGSGTQLSVL.

Worth noting for this clonotype: Just one base apart from a much larger clone, this may be a read error. This rearrangement joins TRBV6-6 to TRBJ2-7; a weak D match, TRBD1 (6 bases). CDR1 and CDR2 from the germline V gene are MNHNY and SVGAGI (reference sequence). The CDR3 extends over 12 amino acids. The DNA of the CDR3 is TGTGCCAGCAGTCGGACAGCCTACGAGCAGCACTTC. Protein: CASSRTAYEQHF.

This clonotype was recorded at least ten times. The V call is TRBV19, the J call TRBJ2-2; either TRBD1 or TRBD2 may fit D (5 bases each). Germline CDR1 LNHDA, CDR2 SQIVND (reference sequence). The CDR3 contains 14 residues. V was cut by 7 bases and J by 3 bases, with 12 bases left in between. The chain's CDR3 is CASTQGSDTGELFF. CDR3 bases: TGTGCCAGTACCCAGGGTAGCGACACCGGGGAGCTGTTTTTT.

CDR3 nucleotide sequence: TGTGCCAGCAGTTTGAGGACAGGGGGTTTGGTTCAGCCCCAGCATTTT. This sequence encodes CASSLRTGGLVQPQHF. This chain uses TRBV28 with TRBJ1-5; 10 bases match TRBD1. The V and J ends lost 3 bases and 6 bases, in that order; junction bases with no gene match: 8. The CDR3 is 16 amino acids. Germline-derived CDR1 and CDR2 are MDHEN and SYDVKM.

The chain is built from TRBV29-1 and TRBJ2-7; TRBD1 might be the D (5 bases). Trimming took off 5 bases at V and 3 bases at J, with 23 bases between the two ends. This CDR3 is 16 amino acids long. The germline V gene has CDR1 SQVTM and CDR2 ANQGSEA. Here the CDR3 reads CSVSGAGSHNFYEQYF. The CDR3 coding sequence is TGCAGCGTTAGTGGGGCCGGATCCCACAACTTCTACGAGCAGTACTTC.

Ten or more counts support this clonotype. J is TRBJ2-5 and V is TRBV6-1; a possible D gene is TRBD1 (5 bases). The germline V gene encodes CDR1 MNHNS and CDR2 SASEGT. This CDR3 comprises 14 residues. Trimming removed 8 bases at V and 0 bases at J, with 13 bases between. This CDR3 reads CASGRTNNQETQYF. The CDR3 nucleotides read TGTGCCAGCGGAAGGACAAATAACCAAGAGACCCAGTACTTC.

This clonotype has ten or more counts. The J gene is TRBJ2-1, the V gene TRBV3-1, with TRBD2 matching 9 bases. V shed 0 bases and J 2 bases; nucleotides not matched to a gene: 5. Germline lookup yields CDR1 LGHDT and CDR2 YNNKEL (reference sequence). CDR3 size: 17 residues. In nucleotides, the CDR3 is TGTGCCAGCAGCCAAGATCTGCGGGGGGGTCCCTACAATGAGCAGTTCTTC. Translated, it gives CASSQDLRGGPYNEQFF.

This clonotype has a handful of counts. This chain uses TRBV5-1 with TRBJ2-7, with D unclear. Trimming cost V 2 bases and J 4 bases, with 16 bases left between them. CDR3 length equals 15 residues. Germline V gives CDR1 SGHRS, CDR2 YFSETQ. The CDR3 region is CASSFSGTESYEQYF. The CDR3, as DNA: TGCGCCAGCAGCTTCTCAGGAACGGAGTCTTACGAGCAGTACTTC.

This chain joins TRBV4-2 and TRBJ2-3; TRBD2 matches at 9 bases. The J segment lost 1 base and the V segment lost 1 base, leaving 12 bases of the junction unmatched. The length of the CDR3 is 19 residues. Germline-derived CDR1 and CDR2 are LGHNA and YNFKEQ. CDR3 bases: TGTGCCAGCAGCCAAGGCCAGGGGCGGGAGGGCCGGGGCACAGATACGCAGTATTTT. Amino acid sequence: CASSQGQGREGRGTDTQYF.

There are many counts of this clonotype. V gene TRBV4-1 combines with J gene TRBJ2-7; tentatively, D is TRBD1 (6 bases). This CDR3 region has 14 residues. Germline V gene lookup returns CDR1 MGHRA and CDR2 YSYEKL. Trimming shortened V by 1 base and J by 4 bases, and 11 bases separated the two germline ends. The CDR3 reads CASSQVTGQYEQYF. The CDR3 nucleotides are TGCGCCAGCAGCCAAGTTACGGGACAATACGAGCAGTACTTC.